The T cell receptor beta chain described here comes from a study of cytomegalovirus exposure and HLA in healthy donors. Germline CDR1 is SEHNR and CDR2 is FQNEAQ (reference sequence). V trimming: 5 bases; J trimming: 8 bases; junction bases outside the gene matches: 6. The CDR3 is made up of 13 amino acids. There are a few counts of this clone. Amplification used 60 Vbeta primers and 13 Jbeta primers. Libraries were prepared by immunoSEQ multiplex PCR; TCRdb keeps only in-frame clonotypes and omits some of them. The table lists fewer than 130,000 clones, roughly 71% of them singletons, with under 13% in the top ten.

Sequencing was performed on PBMCs. V usage is TRBV7-9 and J usage is TRBJ1-2; 9 nucleotides match TRBD1. The source is a man aged 35-49 years in good health and CMV-seropositive. CDR3 region: CASSKTGGGGYTF. CDR3 coding DNA: TGTGCCAGCAGCAAGACAGGGGGTGGCGGCTACACCTTC.